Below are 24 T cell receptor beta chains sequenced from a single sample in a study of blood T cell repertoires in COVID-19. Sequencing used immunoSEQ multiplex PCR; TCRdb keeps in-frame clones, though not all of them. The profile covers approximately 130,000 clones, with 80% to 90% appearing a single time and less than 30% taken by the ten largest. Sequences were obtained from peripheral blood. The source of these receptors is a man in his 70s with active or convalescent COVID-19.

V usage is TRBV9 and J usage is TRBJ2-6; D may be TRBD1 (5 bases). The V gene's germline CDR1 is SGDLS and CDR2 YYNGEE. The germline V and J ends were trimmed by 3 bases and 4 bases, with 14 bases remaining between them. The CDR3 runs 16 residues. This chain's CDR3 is CASSESPKGGANVLTF. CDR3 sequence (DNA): TGTGCCAGCAGCGAGTCCCCAAAGGGGGGGGCCAACGTCCTGACTTTC.

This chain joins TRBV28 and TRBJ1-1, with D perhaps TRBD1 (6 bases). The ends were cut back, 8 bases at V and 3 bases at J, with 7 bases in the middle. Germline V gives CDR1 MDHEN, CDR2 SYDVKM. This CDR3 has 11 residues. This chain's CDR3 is CASAGDTEAFF. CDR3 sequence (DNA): TGTGCCAGCGCAGGGGACACTGAAGCTTTCTTT.

This chain's CDR3 is CASSTIRTSGRIRNEQFF. CDR3 in DNA: TGTGCCAGCAGCACGATTAGGACTAGCGGGAGAATCAGGAATGAGCAGTTCTTC. V is TRBV28 and J is TRBJ2-1; TRBD2 agrees at 13 bases. The CDR3 contains 18 residues. After removal of 6 bases from V and 7 bases from J, the junction contained 15 bases not matched to a gene. Germline V gene data show CDR1 as MDHEN and CDR2 as SYDVKM.

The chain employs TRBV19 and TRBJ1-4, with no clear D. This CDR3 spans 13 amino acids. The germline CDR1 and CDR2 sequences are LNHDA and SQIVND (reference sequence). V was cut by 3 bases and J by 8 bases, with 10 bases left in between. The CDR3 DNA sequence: TGTGCCAGTAGTATGTCGGGGAGGGAAAAACTGTTTTTT. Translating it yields CASSMSGREKLFF. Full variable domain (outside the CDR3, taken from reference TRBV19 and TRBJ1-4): DGGITQSPKYLFRKEGQNVTLSCEQNLNHDAMYWYRQDPGQGLRLIYYSQIVNDFQKGDIAEGYSVSREKKESFPLTVTSAQKNPTAFYLCASSMSGREKLFFGSGTQLSVL.

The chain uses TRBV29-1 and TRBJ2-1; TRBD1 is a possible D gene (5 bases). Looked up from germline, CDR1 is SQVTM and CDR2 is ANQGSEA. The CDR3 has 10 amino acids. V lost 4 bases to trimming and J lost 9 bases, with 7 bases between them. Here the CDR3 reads CSVARGEQFF. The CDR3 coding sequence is TGCAGCGTTGCAAGGGGTGAGCAGTTCTTC.

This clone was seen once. CDR3 amino acids: CASSAPGGYNSPLHF. The CDR3 nucleotides read TGTGCCAGCAGTGCTCCGGGGGGCTATAATTCACCCCTCCACTTT. The rearrangement joins TRBV2 to TRBJ1-6; possible D gene TRBD1, 5 bases. V was shortened by 4 bases and J by 3 bases, with 10 bases between the two germline ends. The CDR3 has 15 amino acids. In germline, CDR1 is SNHLY, CDR2 FYNNEI.

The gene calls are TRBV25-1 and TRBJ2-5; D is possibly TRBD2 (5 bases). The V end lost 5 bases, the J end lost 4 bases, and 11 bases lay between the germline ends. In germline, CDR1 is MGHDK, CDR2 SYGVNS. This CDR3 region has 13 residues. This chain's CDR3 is CASSTLGGETQYF. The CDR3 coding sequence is TGTGCCAGCAGTACCCTAGGAGGAGAGACCCAGTACTTC.

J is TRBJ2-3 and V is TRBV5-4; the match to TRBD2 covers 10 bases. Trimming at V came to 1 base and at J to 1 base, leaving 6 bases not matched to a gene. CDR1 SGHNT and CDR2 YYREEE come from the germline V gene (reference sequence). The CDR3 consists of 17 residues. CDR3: CASSLSVGTSGTDTQYF. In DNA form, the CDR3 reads TGTGCCAGCAGCTTGTCCGTGGGGACTAGCGGCACAGATACGCAGTATTTT. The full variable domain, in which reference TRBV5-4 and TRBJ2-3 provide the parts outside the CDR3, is ETGVTQSPTHLIKTRGQQVTLRCSSQSGHNTVSWYQQALGQGPQFIFQYYREEENGRGNFPPRFSGLQFPNYSSELNVNALELDDSALYLCASSLSVGTSGTDTQYFGPGTRLTVL.

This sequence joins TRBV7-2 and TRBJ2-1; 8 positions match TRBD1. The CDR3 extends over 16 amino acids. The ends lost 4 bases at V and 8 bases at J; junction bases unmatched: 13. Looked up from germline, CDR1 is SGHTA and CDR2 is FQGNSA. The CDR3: CASSSEASRGRDEQFF. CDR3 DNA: TGTGCCAGCAGCTCCGAAGCCAGCAGGGGGCGTGATGAGCAGTTCTTC.

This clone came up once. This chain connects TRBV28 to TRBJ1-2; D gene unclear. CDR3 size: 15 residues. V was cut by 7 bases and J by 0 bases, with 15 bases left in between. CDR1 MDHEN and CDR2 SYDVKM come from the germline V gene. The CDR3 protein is CASKIQAATNYGYTF. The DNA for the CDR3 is TGTGCCAGCAAGATTCAGGCAGCAACTAACTATGGCTACACCTTC.

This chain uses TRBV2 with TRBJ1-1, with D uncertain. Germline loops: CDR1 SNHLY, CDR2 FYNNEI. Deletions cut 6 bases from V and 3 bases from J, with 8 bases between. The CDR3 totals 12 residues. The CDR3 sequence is CASSLPYTEAFF. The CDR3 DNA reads TGTGCCAGCAGCCTCCCCTACACTGAAGCTTTCTTT. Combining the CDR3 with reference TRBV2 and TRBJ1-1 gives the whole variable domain EPEVTQTPSHQVTQMGQEVILRCVPISNHLYFYWYRQILGQKVEFLVSFYNNEISEKSEIFDDQFSVERPDGSNFTLKIRSTKLEDSAMYFCASSLPYTEAFFGQGTRLTVV.

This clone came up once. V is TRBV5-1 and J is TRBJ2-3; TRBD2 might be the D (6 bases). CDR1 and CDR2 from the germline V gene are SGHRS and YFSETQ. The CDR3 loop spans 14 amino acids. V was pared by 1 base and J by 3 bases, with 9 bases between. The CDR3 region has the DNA TGCGCCAGCAGCTTGTGGGGGGAAACAGATACGCAGTATTTT. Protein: CASSLWGETDTQYF.

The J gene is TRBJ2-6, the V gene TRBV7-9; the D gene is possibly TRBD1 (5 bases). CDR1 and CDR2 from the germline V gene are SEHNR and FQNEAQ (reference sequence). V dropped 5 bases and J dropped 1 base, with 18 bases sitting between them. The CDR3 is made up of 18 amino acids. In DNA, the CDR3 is TGTGCCAGCAGCCCTGGGGCAGCCCTAAGGTCTGGGGCCAACGTCCTGACTTTC. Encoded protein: CASSPGAALRSGANVLTF. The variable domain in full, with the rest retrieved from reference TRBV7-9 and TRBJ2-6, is DTGVSQNPRHKITKRGQNVTFRCDPISEHNRLYWYRQTLGQGPEFLTYFQNEAQLEKSRLLSDRFSAERPKGSFSTLEIQRTEQGDSAMYLCASSPGAALRSGANVLTFGAGSRLTVL.

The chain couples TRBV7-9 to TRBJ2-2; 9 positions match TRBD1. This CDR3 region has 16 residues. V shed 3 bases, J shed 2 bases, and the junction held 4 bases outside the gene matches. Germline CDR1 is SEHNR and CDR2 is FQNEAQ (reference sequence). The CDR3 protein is CASSFPQGANTGELFF. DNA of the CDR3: TGTGCCAGCAGCTTTCCACAGGGGGCCAACACCGGGGAGCTGTTTTTT. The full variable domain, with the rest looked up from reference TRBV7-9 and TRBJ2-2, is DTGVSQNPRHKITKRGQNVTFRCDPISEHNRLYWYRQTLGQGPEFLTYFQNEAQLEKSRLLSDRFSAERPKGSFSTLEIQRTEQGDSAMYLCASSFPQGANTGELFFGEGSRLTVL.

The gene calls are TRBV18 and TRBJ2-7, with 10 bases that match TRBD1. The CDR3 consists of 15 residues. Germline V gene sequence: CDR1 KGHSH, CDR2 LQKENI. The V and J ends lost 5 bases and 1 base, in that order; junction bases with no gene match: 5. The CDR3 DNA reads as TGTGCCAGCTCAACTCCGGGACAGGGGTCCTACGAGCAGTACTTC. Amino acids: CASSTPGQGSYEQYF.

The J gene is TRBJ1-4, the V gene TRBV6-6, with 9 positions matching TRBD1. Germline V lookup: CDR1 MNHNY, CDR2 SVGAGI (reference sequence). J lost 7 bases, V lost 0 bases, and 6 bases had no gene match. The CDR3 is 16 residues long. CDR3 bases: TGTGCCAGCAGTTACTCGACAGGGGGGGTCGGTGAAAAACTGTTTTTT. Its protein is CASSYSTGGVGEKLFF.

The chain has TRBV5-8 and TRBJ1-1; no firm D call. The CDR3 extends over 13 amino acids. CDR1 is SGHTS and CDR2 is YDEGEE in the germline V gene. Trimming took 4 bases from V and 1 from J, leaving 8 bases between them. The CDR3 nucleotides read TGTGCCAGCAGCCGGTGGTCGAACACTGAAGCTTTCTTT. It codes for CASSRWSNTEAFF.

The CDR3 reads CASSSTGASEQYF. In nucleotides, the CDR3 is TGTGCCAGCAGCTCGACAGGGGCTAGCGAGCAGTACTTC. The V gene is TRBV5-4, the J gene TRBJ2-7; 8 bases line up with TRBD1. With V trimmed by 3 bases and J by 6 bases, 5 bases remained unmatched. This CDR3 comprises 13 residues. Germline values: CDR1 SGHNT, CDR2 YYREEE (reference sequence).

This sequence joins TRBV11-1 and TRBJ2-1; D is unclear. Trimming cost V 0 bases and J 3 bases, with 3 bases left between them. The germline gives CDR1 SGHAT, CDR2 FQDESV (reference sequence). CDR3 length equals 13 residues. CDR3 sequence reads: CASSLALYNEQFF. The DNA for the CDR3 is TGTGCCAGCAGCTTAGCCCTCTACAATGAGCAGTTCTTC.

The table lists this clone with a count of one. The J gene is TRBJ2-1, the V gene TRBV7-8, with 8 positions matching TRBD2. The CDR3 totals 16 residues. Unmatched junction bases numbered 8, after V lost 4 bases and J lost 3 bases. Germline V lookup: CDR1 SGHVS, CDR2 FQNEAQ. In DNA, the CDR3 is TGTGCCAGCAGCTCCCTGGCAGCGGGAGTCTACAATGAGCAGTTCTTC. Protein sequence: CASSSLAAGVYNEQFF. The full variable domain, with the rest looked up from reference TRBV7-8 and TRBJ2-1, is GAGVSQSPRYKVAKRGQDVALRCDPISGHVSLFWYQQALGQGPEFLTYFQNEAQLDKSGLPSDRFFAERPEGSVSTLKIQRTQQEDSAVYLCASSSLAAGVYNEQFFGPGTRLTVL.

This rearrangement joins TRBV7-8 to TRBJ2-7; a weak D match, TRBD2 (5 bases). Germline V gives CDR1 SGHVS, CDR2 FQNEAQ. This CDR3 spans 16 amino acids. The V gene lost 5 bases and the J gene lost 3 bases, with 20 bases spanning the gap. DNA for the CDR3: TGTGCCAGCAGCCGAGGGTACCAGTCAAACAACTACGAGCAGTACTTC. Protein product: CASSRGYQSNNYEQYF.

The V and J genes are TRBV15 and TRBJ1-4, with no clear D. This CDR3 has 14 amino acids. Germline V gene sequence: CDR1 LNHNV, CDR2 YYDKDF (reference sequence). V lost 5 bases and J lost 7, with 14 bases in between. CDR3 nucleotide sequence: TGTGCCACCAGCCCTCGGAGCGGAACTGAAAAACTGTTTTTT. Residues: CATSPRSGTEKLFF.

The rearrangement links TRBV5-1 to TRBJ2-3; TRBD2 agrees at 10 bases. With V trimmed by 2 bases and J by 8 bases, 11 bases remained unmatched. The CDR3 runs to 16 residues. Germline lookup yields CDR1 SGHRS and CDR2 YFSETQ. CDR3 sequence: CASSFGLAGEAGTQYF. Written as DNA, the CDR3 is TGCGCCAGCAGCTTCGGGCTAGCGGGAGAAGCCGGTACGCAGTATTTT. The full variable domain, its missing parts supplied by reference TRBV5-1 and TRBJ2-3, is KAGVTQTPRYLIKTRGQQVTLSCSPISGHRSVSWYQQTPGQGLQFLFEYFSETQRNKGNFPGRFSGRQFSNSRSEMNVSTLELGDSALYLCASSFGLAGEAGTQYFGPGTRLTVL.

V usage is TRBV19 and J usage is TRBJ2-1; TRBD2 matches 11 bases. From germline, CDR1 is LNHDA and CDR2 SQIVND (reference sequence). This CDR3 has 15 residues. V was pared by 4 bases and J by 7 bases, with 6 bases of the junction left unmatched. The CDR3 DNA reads TGTGCCAGTAGTAGCCTAGCGGGAGGCGGGAATGAGCAGTTCTTC. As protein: CASSSLAGGGNEQFF.